The 7 T cell receptor beta chains listed next were all sequenced from one sample in a study of control samples from healthy donors and cancer patients. The data were produced by immunoSEQ multiplex PCR, yet TCRdb's version contains in-frame clones alone and is incomplete. The table shows about 120,000 clones, with about 87% occurring only once. Source material: blood. All receptors come from a man between 60 and 75 years old in good health.

This clone showed up just once. V is TRBV27 and J is TRBJ1-2; D may be TRBD1 (5 bases). This CDR3 region has 15 residues. V lost 2 bases and J lost 0, with 10 bases in between. Germline lookup yields CDR1 MNHEY and CDR2 SMNVEV (reference sequence). The CDR3 loop reads CASSLGTQANYGYTF. The CDR3, as DNA: TGTGCCAGCAGTTTAGGGACCCAAGCTAACTATGGCTACACCTTC.

Note on this clone: Within the sample, other DNA sequences also encode this same CDR3. This chain connects TRBV29-1 to TRBJ1-1, with 7 bases matching TRBD1. Germline V gene sequence: CDR1 SQVTM, CDR2 ANQGSEA. Trimming cost V 1 base and J 0 bases; bases outside gene matches: 2. The CDR3 sequence is 14 residues long. The CDR3 protein is CSVEVGTVNTEAFF. Written as DNA, the CDR3 is TGCAGCGTTGAAGTAGGGACAGTGAACACTGAAGCTTTCTTT.

The chain uses TRBV29-1 and TRBJ2-7, with D perhaps TRBD1 or TRBD2 (7 bases each). This CDR3 has 12 residues. Germline V gene data show CDR1 as SQVTM and CDR2 as ANQGSEA. The V and J ends lost 5 bases and 5 bases respectively, with 13 bases between them. The CDR3 sequence is CSVRGGGHEQYF. The CDR3 DNA follows: TGCAGCGTTCGGGGAGGGGGCCACGAGCAGTACTTC.

The V and J genes are TRBV19 and TRBJ1-5, with no clear D. The germline V gene encodes CDR1 LNHDA and CDR2 SQIVND (reference sequence). CDR3 length: 13 amino acids. V lost 8 bases, J lost 1 base, and 9 bases lay in between. The CDR3 coding sequence is TGTGCCAGTGGTGGCTCCAGCAATCAGCCCCAGCATTTT. Residues: CASGGSSNQPQHF.

The chain employs TRBV18 and TRBJ1-3, with D hard to call. V was shortened by 3 bases and J by 0 bases, with 12 bases between the two germline ends. Germline V gene data show CDR1 as KGHSH and CDR2 as LQKENI. This CDR3 is 16 amino acids long. The CDR3 coding sequence is TGTGCCAGCTCACCTCTCGAAGTTAGCTCTGGAAACACCATATATTTT. Its protein is CASSPLEVSSGNTIYF.

The rearrangement links TRBV7-3 to TRBJ1-6, with D maybe TRBD1 (6 bases). This CDR3 is built from 14 residues. CDR1 is SGHTA and CDR2 is FQGTGA in the germline V gene. Trimming took 2 bases from V and 13 from J, leaving 15 bases between them. CDR3 amino acids: CASSLGTTGSPLHF. Here the CDR3 DNA reads TGTGCCAGCAGCTTAGGAACAACAGGGTCCCCCCTCCACTTT.

The chain joins TRBV19 to TRBJ1-1, with a tentative D call TRBD1 (6 bases). Germline CDR1 and CDR2: LNHDA and SQIVND (reference sequence). Trimming took off 5 bases at V and 5 bases at J, with 15 bases between the two ends. The CDR3 loop spans 14 amino acids. The CDR3 DNA reads as TGTGCCAGTAGTTCCCAGACAGGATCGACTGAAGCTTTCTTT. Translated: CASSSQTGSTEAFF.